This T cell receptor (beta chain) was sequenced in a study of cytomegalovirus exposure and HLA in healthy donors. PCR primers comprised 60 Vbeta and 13 Jbeta primers. Produced via immunoSEQ multiplex PCR; TCRdb's table is partial and in-frame only. The sample carries roughly 100,000 clones, around 63% recorded once. The germline CDR1 and CDR2 sequences are SGHTA and FQGNSA. The CDR3 runs 13 residues. Trimming left V 5 bases short and J 6 bases short, with 12 bases between. This clonotype was obtained from a human donor in good health. The chain links TRBV7-2 to TRBJ2-3, with a tentative D call TRBD2 (5 bases). Sequencing was performed on PBMCs. For the CDR3, the DNA is TGTGCCAGCAGCCCCCTAGAGCGGGATACGCAGTATTTT. Translated: CASSPLERDTQYF.